This T cell receptor beta chain originates from a study of blood T cell repertoires in COVID-19. Study at large: The cDNA or gDNA used as material had been derived from T cells, B-cell-depleted T cells, or PBMCs.

Using immunoSEQ multiplex PCR, the repertoire was profiled, and TCRdb retains in-frame clones only, with some absent. The sample consists of about 200,000 clones, 81% of them appearing once. Per the germline V gene, CDR1 is KGHSH and CDR2 is LQKENI. Trimming pared 5 bases from V and 6 bases from J, leaving 19 bases between. This CDR3 is 16 amino acids long. The chain has TRBV18 and TRBJ2-2, with D unclear. This receptor was obtained from a woman aged 80 or over with acute or convalescent COVID-19. Sequenced sample: peripheral blood. The CDR3 DNA reads TGTGCCAGCTCAGTCCCCACCCGGGTCTCAGCCGGGGAGCTGTTTTTT. Its translation is CASSVPTRVSAGELFF.